These 3 T cell receptor beta chains originate from one sample sequenced in a study of blood T cell repertoires in COVID-19. The table came from immunoSEQ multiplex PCR; TCRdb's copy has only in-frame clones and leaves some out. The sample holds fewer than 75,000 clones, roughly nine tenths seen once. The sample was peripheral blood. These receptors were collected from a man aged 45-65 years with active COVID-19.

V usage is TRBV29-1 and J usage is TRBJ2-1, with a tentative D call TRBD2 (6 bases). CDR1 and CDR2 from the germline V gene are SQVTM and ANQGSEA. Trimming took off 3 bases at V and 12 bases at J, with 21 bases between the two ends. The CDR3 has 14 residues. CDR3 in amino acids: CSVERDFPLYAQFF. For the CDR3, the DNA is TGCAGCGTTGAGCGGGACTTTCCTCTTTACGCGCAGTTCTTC.

The rearrangement joins TRBV5-4 to TRBJ2-5, with a tentative D call TRBD2 (6 bases). The CDR3 spans 16 residues. V lost 0 bases, J lost 5 bases, and 17 bases lay in between. The V gene's germline CDR1 is SGHNT and CDR2 YYREEE (reference sequence). The chain's CDR3 is CASSLGRGGSGETQYF. CDR3 coding DNA: TGTGCCAGCAGCTTGGGGCGGGGCGGTTCGGGCGAGACCCAGTACTTC. Supplemented by reference TRBV5-4 and TRBJ2-5, the full variable domain reads ETGVTQSPTHLIKTRGQQVTLRCSSQSGHNTVSWYQQALGQGPQFIFQYYREEENGRGNFPPRFSGLQFPNYSSELNVNALELDDSALYLCASSLGRGGSGETQYFGPGTRLLVL.

The V and J genes are TRBV30 and TRBJ2-1; D ambiguous. V was clipped by 3 bases and J by 4 bases, with 4 bases between them. This CDR3 has 11 residues. CDR1 and CDR2 from the germline V gene are GTSNPN and SVGIG (reference sequence). The CDR3, as DNA: TGTGCCTGGAGGAGTTACAATGAGCAGTTCTTC. It is translated as CAWRSYNEQFF.